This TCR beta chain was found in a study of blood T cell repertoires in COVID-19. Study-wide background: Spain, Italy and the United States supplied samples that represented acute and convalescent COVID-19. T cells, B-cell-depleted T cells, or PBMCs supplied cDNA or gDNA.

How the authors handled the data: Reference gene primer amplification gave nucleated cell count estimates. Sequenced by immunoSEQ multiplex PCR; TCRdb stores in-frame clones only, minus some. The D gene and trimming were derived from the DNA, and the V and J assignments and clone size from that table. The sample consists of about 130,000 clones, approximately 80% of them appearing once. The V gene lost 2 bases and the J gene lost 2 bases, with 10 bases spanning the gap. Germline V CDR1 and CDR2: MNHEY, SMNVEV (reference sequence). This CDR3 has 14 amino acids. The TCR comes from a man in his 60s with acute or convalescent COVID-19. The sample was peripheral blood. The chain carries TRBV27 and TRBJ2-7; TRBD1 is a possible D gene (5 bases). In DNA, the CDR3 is TGTGCCAGCAGTTTACGGGCAGGGACCTACGAGCAGTACTTC. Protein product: CASSLRAGTYEQYF.